The subject of this entry is one T cell receptor (beta chain). Antigen unknown. The data are from a study of T cells after yellow fever vaccination. This CDR3 spans 12 amino acids. Germline V CDR1 and CDR2: SGHTA, FQGNSA. Trimming pared 6 bases from V and 6 bases from J, leaving 11 bases between. Overall study findings and caveats: Shared CD4/CD8 clonotypes were a small share, likely from convergent recombination. Re-detected after boosting: most primary clones, about 95% of CD4 and roughly 88% of CD8.

TCRdb re-called the 5' RACE reads through MiXCR, storing one row per CDR3 protein. Of a few hundred thousand distinct CDR3 sequences detected, about 4% appear once; the ten largest clones hold under 30%. Sequencing was performed on PBMCs, taken 5 days after the yellow fever booster vaccination. This rearrangement joins TRBV7-2 to TRBJ1-2; weak D call: TRBD1 (6 bases). This clonotype originated in a man aged 18 to 35 who received the YFV17D yellow fever vaccine. In nucleotides, the CDR3 is TGTGCCAGCAGTACAGGGTTGGATGGCTACACCTTC. The encoded protein is CASSTGLDGYTF.